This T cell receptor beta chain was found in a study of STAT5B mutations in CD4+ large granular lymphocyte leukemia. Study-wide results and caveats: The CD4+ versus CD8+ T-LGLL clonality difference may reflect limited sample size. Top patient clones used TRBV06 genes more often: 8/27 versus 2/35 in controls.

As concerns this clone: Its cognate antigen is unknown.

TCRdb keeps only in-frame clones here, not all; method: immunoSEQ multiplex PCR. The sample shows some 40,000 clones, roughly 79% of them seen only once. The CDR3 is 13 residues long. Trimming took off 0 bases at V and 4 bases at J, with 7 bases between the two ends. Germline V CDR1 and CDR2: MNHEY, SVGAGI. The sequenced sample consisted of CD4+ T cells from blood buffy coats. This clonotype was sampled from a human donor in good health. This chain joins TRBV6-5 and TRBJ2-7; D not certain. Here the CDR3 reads CASSYSTGYEQYF. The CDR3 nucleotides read TGTGCCAGCAGTTACTCGACGGGTTACGAGCAGTACTTC.